This TCR beta chain stems from a study of blood T cells in healthy people across ages. General observations from the study: Older individuals had lower TCR beta diversity per million T cells (the decline was roughly linear).

CDR3 length: 14 residues. For the second PCR, which ran for roughly 7 to 11 cycles, a sample-barcoded 5' primer and a J-beta primer mix were used. Each single sample gave us at least 2.5 million CDR3-containing paired-end reads. One entry per CDR3 protein, called by TCRdb with MiXCR from the 5' RACE reads. The sample yields some 1.1 million distinct CDR3 sequences, around two fifths seen once. The people who gave samples were healthy Caucasians from Russia, aged roughly 6 to 90. Isolated PBMCs totaled at least 7 million in each sample. Notes on this clonotype: Its specificity is unknown.

Sequences were obtained from blood. The chain carries TRBV12-3 or TRBV12-4 and TRBJ2-5; 13 bases are shared with TRBD2. The J call may be in error: the DNA end matches TRBJ2-7 better. The source of this sequence is a young man in good health. The CDR3: CASSFTSGRDEQYF. The CDR3 DNA reads TGTGCCAGCAGTTTTACTAGCGGGAGGGACGAGCAGTACTTC.